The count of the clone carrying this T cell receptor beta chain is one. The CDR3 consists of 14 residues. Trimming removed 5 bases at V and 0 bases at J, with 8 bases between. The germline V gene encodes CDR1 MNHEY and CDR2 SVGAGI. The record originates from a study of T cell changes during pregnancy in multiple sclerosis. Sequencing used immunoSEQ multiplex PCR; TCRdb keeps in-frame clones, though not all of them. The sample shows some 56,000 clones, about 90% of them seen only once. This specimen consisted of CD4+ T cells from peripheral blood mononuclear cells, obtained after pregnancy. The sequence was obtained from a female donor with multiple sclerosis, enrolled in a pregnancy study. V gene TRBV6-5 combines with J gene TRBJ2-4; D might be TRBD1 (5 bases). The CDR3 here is CASSTRVAKNIQYF. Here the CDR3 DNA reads TGTGCCAGCAGTACCAGGGTAGCCAAAAACATTCAGTACTTC.